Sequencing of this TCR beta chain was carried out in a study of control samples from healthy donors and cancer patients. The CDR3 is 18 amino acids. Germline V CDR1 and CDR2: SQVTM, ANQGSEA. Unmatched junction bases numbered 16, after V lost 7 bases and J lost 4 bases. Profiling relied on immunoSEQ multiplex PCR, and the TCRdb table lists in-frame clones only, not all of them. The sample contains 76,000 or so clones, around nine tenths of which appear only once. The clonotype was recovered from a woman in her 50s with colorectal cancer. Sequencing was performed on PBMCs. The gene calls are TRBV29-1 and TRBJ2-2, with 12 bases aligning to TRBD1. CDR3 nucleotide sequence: TGCAGCGCCGAACTCTGGGACAGGGGGCGAATGGGCACCGGGGAGCTGTTTTTT. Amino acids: CSAELWDRGRMGTGELFF.